Detailed here is one TCR beta chain. This clone showed up many times. Its antigen is not yet known. Base qualities are not provided; no much larger clone lies one nucleotide away. In the prospective study, participants were about 18 to 90 years old, resided in about two dozen geographic areas of the United States, and were enrolled through a virtual design. In the prospective study, participants were assigned to cohorts based on the clinical history participants reported in a screening survey and a study questionnaire. ImmuneRACE Cohort 3 recovered participants were defined by two consecutive negative NP/OP PCR tests, healthcare professional clearance, or symptom resolution. In the prospective study, whole blood, serum and a nasopharyngeal or oropharyngeal swab were collected from each participant by mobile phlebotomists. Prospective study participants could optionally give additional blood draws and questionnaires over an approximately 2-month period. Blood samples from the prospective study were shipped frozen or at room temperature prior to DNA extraction.

The germline V gene yields SGHNT for CDR1 and YENEEA for CDR2. Counted from cysteine to phenylalanine, this CDR3 has 13 amino acids. The retained sequence is limited to the CDR3, 39 bases, with the frame set at the first base. At the junction V is shortened by 5 bases and J by 7 bases, with 15 bases in between. This sample is part of a study of blood T cell repertoires in COVID-19 (dated by TCRdb to 2020 to 2021). Study-level background: Samples covering the acute and convalescent phases of COVID-19 were provided by collaborators in the United States, Italy and Spain. The prospective study material was composed of cDNA or gDNA derived from T cells, B-cell-depleted T cells, or PBMCs. The dataset comprised deeply sampled blood TCRbeta repertoires from subjects exposed to, actively infected with, or recovered from COVID-19. Samples were obtained from the ongoing ImmuneRACE study (first 160 participants) and from 1,254 subjects provided by 6 global collaborators. Where available, HLA class I and class II types were taken from metadata supplied by the sample provider and were not determined by assay-based typing. The repertoires were released in a freely available public database intended as a resource for research on the immune response to SARS-CoV-2. Nearly every sample came with metadata listing a de-identified subject ID, COVID-19 status, age in years and sex.

TCRbeta CDR3 regions were amplified from genomic DNA by means of the immunoSEQ Assay, a bias-controlled multiplex PCR. The source study handled its data this way. Within the assay, amplification of reference gene primers was used to estimate how many nucleated cells each sample contained. Sequence reads were collapsed and filtered to measure the absolute abundance of every unique TCRbeta CDR3 rearrangement. For each sample, productive Simpson clonality was calculated as the square root of Simpson's diversity index across productive rearrangements. The clones in this table, taken by TCRdb from immuneACCESS, are in-frame only. Not every clone is retained; where verified, under half of the shortfall comes from an unresolved V gene, and the cause of the rest is unknown. V and J calls and clone size follow that table, whereas D and trimming were derived from the DNA. The sample contains 360,000 or so clones, less than 90% of them found a single time. The biggest ten clones account for roughly 3% of the sample.

The paper as a whole reports these results and caveats: The quantity of clinical and demographic metadata differed by source and by participant and was supplied without curation.

The TCR sequence derives from a woman aged 25 to 45 who had recovered from COVID-19. Recombination connected TRBV11-3 to TRBJ2-7; TRBD1 is a weak D gene call, 5 bases matching. The sequencing sample was made of PBMCs or T cells enriched from blood (not recorded which). This receptor carries the CDR3 CASSQSSGWEQYF. The sequence in DNA is TGTGCCAGCAGCCAATCCTCAGGGTGGGAGCAGTACTTC.